The 9 T cell receptor beta chains presented below share a single source sample, sequenced in a study of blood T cell repertoires in COVID-19. Profiling relied on immunoSEQ multiplex PCR, and the TCRdb table lists in-frame clones only, not all of them. The sample holds approximately 100,000 clones, around 90% seen once. Sequencing was carried out using peripheral blood. All receptors derive from a man aged 50 or older with acute or convalescent COVID-19.

This clone was observed a few times. The V and J genes are TRBV4-2 and TRBJ2-1, with TRBD2 matching 12 bases. With V trimmed by 4 bases and J by 1 base, 11 bases remained unmatched. Germline assignment: CDR1 LGHNA and CDR2 YNFKEQ. This CDR3 has 19 residues. The CDR3 DNA is TGTGCCAGCAGCCTCCGGCTAGCGGGGGGGCTGGCGTCCTACAATGAGCAGTTCTTC. Protein: CASSLRLAGGLASYNEQFF.

The chain recombines TRBV9 with TRBJ2-1; maybe TRBD1 (7 bases). The ends were cut back, 4 bases at V and 3 bases at J, with 17 bases in the middle. Germline V lookup: CDR1 SGDLS, CDR2 YYNGEE. The CDR3 is made up of 16 amino acids. CDR3 residues: CASSPRQGGFYNEQFF. The CDR3 DNA reads TGTGCCAGCAGCCCCCGGCAGGGGGGTTTCTACAATGAGCAGTTCTTC.

The chain has TRBV19 and TRBJ1-1; no firm D call. Between the trimmed V and J ends, which lost 5 bases and 6 bases, there was a span of 16 bases. CDR1 and CDR2 (germline): LNHDA, SQIVND (reference sequence). The CDR3 consists of 14 residues. CDR3: CASSLPSGLAEAFF. The CDR3 nucleotides are TGTGCCAGTAGTCTCCCAAGCGGCCTGGCTGAAGCTTTCTTT.

This clone has a handful of counts. This chain connects TRBV11-2 to TRBJ2-5; D may be TRBD2 (6 bases). The CDR3 loop spans 15 amino acids. V lost 6 bases and J lost 4, with 18 bases in between. The germline V gene encodes CDR1 SGHAT and CDR2 FQNNGV. The CDR3 protein is CASRHPERGGETQYF. CDR3 in DNA: TGTGCCAGCAGACACCCGGAAAGGGGAGGAGAGACCCAGTACTTC.

The chain links TRBV5-6 to TRBJ2-1; TRBD1 aligns across 11 bases. The germline V gene has CDR1 SGHDT and CDR2 YYEEEE. This CDR3 region has 15 residues. V shed 5 bases and J 4 bases; nucleotides not matched to a gene: 5. The CDR3: CASRPDRGRYNEQFF. The DNA of the CDR3 is TGTGCCAGCAGACCGGACAGGGGGCGTTACAATGAGCAGTTCTTC.

This clone was observed a few times. The genes are TRBV7-9 and TRBJ1-6, with D possibly matching TRBD1 (6 bases). From germline, CDR1 is SEHNR and CDR2 FQNEAQ (reference sequence). With 3 bases removed from V and 9 bases from J, the gap between germline ends came to 9 bases. This CDR3 comprises 13 residues. The chain's CDR3 is CASSFGTSSPLHF. In DNA form, the CDR3 reads TGTGCCAGCAGCTTCGGGACAAGTTCACCCCTCCACTTT.

V usage is TRBV5-1 and J usage is TRBJ2-2; 8 bases fit TRBD2. Trimming at V came to 2 bases and at J to 1 base, leaving 1 base not matched to a gene. The CDR3 covers 15 residues. Germline assignment: CDR1 SGHRS and CDR2 YFSETQ. For the CDR3, the DNA is TGCGCCAGCAGCTTTAGCGGGGAGAACACCGGGGAGCTGTTTTTT. Translated, it gives CASSFSGENTGELFF.

J is TRBJ2-2 and V is TRBV3-1 (or the pseudogene TRBV3-2), with 10 bases lining up with TRBD1. The CDR3 runs to 17 residues. The V gene end was trimmed by 4 bases and the J gene end by 1 base; junction bases not matched to a gene: 6. Looked up from germline, CDR1 is LGHDT and CDR2 is YNNKEL (reference sequence). CDR3 DNA sequence: TGTGCCAGCAGCCGCGGACAGGGGGTAAAGAACACCGGGGAGCTGTTTTTT. This translates into CASSRGQGVKNTGELFF.

The gene calls are TRBV5-1 and TRBJ2-7; 10 bases are shared with TRBD1. The CDR3 is 18 amino acids. In germline, CDR1 is SGHRS, CDR2 YFSETQ. J gave up 3 bases and V 4 bases, and 16 bases lay outside the gene matches. CDR3 amino acids: CASSAWTGGPEIFYEQYF. For the CDR3, the DNA is TGCGCCAGCAGCGCATGGACAGGGGGACCAGAAATATTCTACGAGCAGTACTTC.